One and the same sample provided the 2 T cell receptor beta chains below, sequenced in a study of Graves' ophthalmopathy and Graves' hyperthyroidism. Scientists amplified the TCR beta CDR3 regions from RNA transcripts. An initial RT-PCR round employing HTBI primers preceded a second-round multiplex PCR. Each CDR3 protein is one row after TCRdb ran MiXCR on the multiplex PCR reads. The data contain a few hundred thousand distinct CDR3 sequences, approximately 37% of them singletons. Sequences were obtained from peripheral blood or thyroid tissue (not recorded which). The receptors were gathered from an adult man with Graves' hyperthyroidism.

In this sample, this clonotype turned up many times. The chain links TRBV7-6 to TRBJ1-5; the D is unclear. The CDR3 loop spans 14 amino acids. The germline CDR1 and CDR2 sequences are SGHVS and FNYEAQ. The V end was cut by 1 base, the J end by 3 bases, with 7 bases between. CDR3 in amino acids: CASSLDDYNQPQHF. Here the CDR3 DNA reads TGTGCCAGCAGCTTAGACGACTACAATCAGCCCCAGCATTTT.

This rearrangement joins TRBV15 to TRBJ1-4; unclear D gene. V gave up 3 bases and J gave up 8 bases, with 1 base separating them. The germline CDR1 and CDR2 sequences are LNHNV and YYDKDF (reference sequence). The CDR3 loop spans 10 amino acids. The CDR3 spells CATSREKLFF. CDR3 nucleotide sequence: TGTGCCACCAGCAGGGAAAAACTGTTTTTT.